Many counts were recorded for the clone carrying this T cell receptor beta chain. Its antigen remains unidentified. The read ends 3 residues shy of where the CDR3 ends; the end is completed using the germline J gene. CDR3 length equals 16 residues. CDR1 and CDR2 from the germline V gene are KGHSH and LQKENI. The ends lost 4 bases at V and 4 bases at J; junction bases unmatched: 10. The data were taken from a study of T cell clonality in common variable immunodeficiency. Data came from immunoSEQ multiplex PCR; TCRdb stores just in-frame clones and leaves some out. This repertoire holds approximately 52,000 clones, and none appear only once. Findings of the study overall: In common variable immunodeficiency, TCR beta chains reportedly carried fewer deletions and N-nucleotide insertions. TCRbeta clonality was increased in CVID versus healthy controls.

The TCR comes from a person between 18 and 69 years old in good health. The gene calls are TRBV18 and TRBJ1-5; 7 bases fit TRBD1. Sequenced input: peripheral blood mononuclear cells. Incomplete CDR3 DNA: TGTGCCAGCTCACGTACGGTCACGGGACAGAATCAGCCC. Amino acid sequence: CASSRTVTGQNQP. The CDR3 reads in full as CASSRTVTGQNQPQHF.